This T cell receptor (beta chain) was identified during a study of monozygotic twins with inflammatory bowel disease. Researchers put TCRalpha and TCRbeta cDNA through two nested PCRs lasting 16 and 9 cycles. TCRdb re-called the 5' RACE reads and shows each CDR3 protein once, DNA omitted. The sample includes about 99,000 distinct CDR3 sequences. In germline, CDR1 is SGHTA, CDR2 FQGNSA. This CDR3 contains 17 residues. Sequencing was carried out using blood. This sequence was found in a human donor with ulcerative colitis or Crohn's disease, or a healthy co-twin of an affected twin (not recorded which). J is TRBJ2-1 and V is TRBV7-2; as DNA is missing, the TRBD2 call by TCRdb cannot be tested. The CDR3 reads CASSMSLWLAGGDEQFF.